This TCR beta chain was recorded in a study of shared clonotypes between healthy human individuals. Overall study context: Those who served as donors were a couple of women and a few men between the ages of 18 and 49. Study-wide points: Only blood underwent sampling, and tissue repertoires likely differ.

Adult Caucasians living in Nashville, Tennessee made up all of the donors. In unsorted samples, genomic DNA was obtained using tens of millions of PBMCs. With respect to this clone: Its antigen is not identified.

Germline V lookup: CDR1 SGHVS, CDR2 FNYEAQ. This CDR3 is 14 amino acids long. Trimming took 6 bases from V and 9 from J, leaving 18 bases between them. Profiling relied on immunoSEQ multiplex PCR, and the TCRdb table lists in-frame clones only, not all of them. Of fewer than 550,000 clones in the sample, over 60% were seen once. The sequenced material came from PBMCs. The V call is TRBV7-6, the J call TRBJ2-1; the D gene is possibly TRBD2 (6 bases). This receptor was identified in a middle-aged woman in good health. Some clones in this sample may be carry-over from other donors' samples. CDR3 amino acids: CASRAGKLGREQFF. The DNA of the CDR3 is TGTGCCAGCAGGGCGGGAAAGCTAGGACGTGAGCAGTTCTTC.